The sequence of this TCR beta chain was determined in a study of cytomegalovirus exposure and HLA in healthy donors. CDR3 length: 14 residues. Trimming took off 4 bases at V and 2 bases at J, with 14 bases between the two ends. The germline V gene has CDR1 GTSNPN and CDR2 SVGIG (reference sequence). Each donor was healthy, and each was a bone marrow donor. A multiplex PCR was run with 60 Vbeta primers and 13 Jbeta primers. The table came from immunoSEQ multiplex PCR; TCRdb's copy has only in-frame clones and leaves some out. This table has under 150,000 clones, roughly 80% appearing once. This chain connects TRBV30 to TRBJ1-2; no definite D call. This clonotype was obtained from a man in his thirties or forties in good health and CMV-seronegative. The specimen was PBMCs. CDR3 sequence: CAWKGREVNYGYTF. In DNA form, the CDR3 reads TGTGCCTGGAAAGGCAGAGAGGTCAACTATGGCTACACCTTC.